These T cell receptor beta chains were read from a single sample in a study of T cells after yellow fever vaccination. MiXCR was run by TCRdb on the 5' RACE reads, yielding one entry per CDR3 protein. Among around 310,000 distinct CDR3 sequences listed, around 3.9% were seen once. Sample: PBMCs, taken on the day of the yellow fever booster vaccination. The receptors were gathered from a man younger than 30 who received the YFV17D yellow fever vaccine. Each CDR3 is given with its conserved first and last residue. A D gene is named only where the DNA matches it firmly. Clone size appears in some rows only: once, few, many, or a class for an expanded clone.

D gene	V gene	J gene	clone size	CDR3 protein	CDR3 DNA
TRBD2	TRBV7-9	TRBJ2-1	many	CATVSGGELYNEQFF	TGTGCGACGGTGAGCGGGGGGGAACTCTACAATGAGCAGTTCTTC
.	TRBV7-7	TRBJ2-5	few	CASSLGGTGGTQYF	TGTGCTAGCAGCTTAGGGGGTACAGGCGGAACCCAGTACTTC
TRBD1	TRBV20-1	TRBJ2-1	many	CSAPGQGFTDEQFF	TGCAGTGCACCGGGACAGGGGTTCACGGATGAGCAGTTCTTC
.	TRBV29-1	TRBJ2-3	many	CSAPGLEGADTQYF	TGCAGCGCACCGGGACTCGAGGGGGCAGATACGCAGTATTTT
.	TRBV2	TRBJ1-3	.	CASSLTDSSGNTIYF	TGTGCCAGCAGCTTGACAGACTCCTCTGGAAACACCATATATTTT
TRBD1	TRBV4-1	TRBJ1-2	many	CASSQDQGDGYTF	TGCGCCAGCAGCCAAGACCAGGGGGATGGCTACACCTTC
.	TRBV9	TRBJ2-7	many	CASSVGSGYTFAEQYF	TGTGCCAGCAGCGTAGGTTCAGGGTATACCTTTGCCGAGCAGTACTTC
.	TRBV9	TRBJ1-5	many	CASSFGHNQPQHF	TGTGCCAGCAGCTTTGGACACAATCAGCCCCAGCATTTT
.	TRBV2	TRBJ1-1	many	CASKPAGNTEAFF	TGTGCCAGCAAGCCCGCGGGGAACACTGAAGCTTTCTTT
.	TRBV7-9	TRBJ2-3	few	CASSIGVADTQYF	TGTGCCAGCAGCATCGGGGTCGCAGATACGCAGTATTTT
TRBD1	TRBV6-5	TRBJ1-2	.	CASSYGDRPNYGYTF	TGTGCCAGCAGCTATGGGGACAGGCCAAACTATGGCTACACCTTC
.	TRBV3-1	TRBJ2-3	many	CASSQVRTFTDTQYF	TGTGCCAGCAGCCAAGTAAGGACTTTCACAGATACGCAGTATTTT
.	TRBV4-1	TRBJ2-5	many	CASSQEGIRETQYF	TGCGCCAGCAGCCAAGAAGGAATCAGAGAGACCCAGTACTTC
.	TRBV5-1	TRBJ1-6	.	CASSLAAEGLNSPIHF	TGCGCCAGCAGCTTGGCCGCTGAAGGGTTGAATTCACCCATCCACTTT
TRBD1	TRBV5-1	TRBJ2-3	many	CASSQGQDADTQYF	TGCGCCAGCAGCCAGGGACAGGACGCAGATACGCAGTATTTT
.	TRBV20-1	TRBJ2-1	many	CSARGRYNEQFF	TGCAGTGCTAGAGGACGTTACAATGAGCAGTTCTTC
TRBD1	TRBV2	TRBJ2-3	many	CASTSVDRYTDTQYF	TGTGCCAGCACCAGTGTGGACAGGTACACAGATACGCAGTATTTT
.	TRBV20-1	TRBJ1-4	.	CSARVQDHEKLFF	TGCAGTGCTAGAGTCCAGGACCATGAAAAACTGTTTTTT
TRBD1	TRBV3-1	TRBJ1-6	few	CASSNRDSLNSPLHF	TGTGCCAGCAGCAACCGGGACAGCCTCAATTCACCCCTCCACTTT
.	TRBV20-1	TRBJ1-5	.	CSVSYSNQPQHF	TGCAGTGTAAGCTATAGCAATCAGCCCCAGCATTTT
TRBD1	TRBV11-2	TRBJ2-1	many	CASSRGQGPYNEQFF	TGTGCCAGCAGCCGAGGACAGGGTCCCTACAATGAGCAGTTCTTC
.	TRBV25-1	TRBJ2-5	many	CASSGDSGAQETQYF	TGTGCCAGCAGTGGGGATAGCGGCGCACAAGAGACCCAGTACTTC
.	TRBV20-1	TRBJ2-3	few	CSASYGRSADTQYF	TGCAGTGCTAGCTATGGCAGGTCAGCAGATACGCAGTATTTT